The 14 T cell receptor beta chains listed next were all sequenced from one sample in a study of CXCR3-negative and CXCR3-positive naive CD8 T cells. UMI-labeled 5' RACE TRB cDNA libraries were prepared from the cells. TCRdb re-called the 5' RACE reads and gives one entry per CDR3 protein, without DNA. Its clone listing holds roughly 3,900 distinct CDR3 sequences. The sequenced sample consisted of naive CXCR3- CD8+ T cells from blood. Noted subset: CD45RO-CCR7+CD27+CD95- naive CD8+ T cells lacking CXCR3 (TNR3-). The origin of the receptors is a human donor in good health. Some clones in this sample may be carry-over from other donors' samples.

Frequency places this clonotype as medium-sized. The chain couples TRBV4-2 to TRBJ2-5. Germline CDR1 LGHNA, CDR2 YNFKEQ. CDR3 length: 15 residues. CDR3 in amino acids: CASSQEFGDGETQYF.

Judged by frequency, this clonotype is medium-sized. The rearrangement uses TRBV4-1 and TRBJ2-3. The CDR3 is 13 residues long. Germline V gene data show CDR1 as MGHRA and CDR2 as YSYEKL. The chain's CDR3 is CASSTQGGIRQYF.

Judged by frequency, this clonotype is medium-sized. This rearrangement joins TRBV29-1 to TRBJ1-1; the TCRdb call, TRBD1, lacks DNA for checking. Germline V gene lookup returns CDR1 SQVTM and CDR2 ANQGSEA. The CDR3 is 14 residues long. CDR3 loop: CSGASGQAYVGAFF.

The rearrangement links TRBV14 to TRBJ2-1; without DNA, the TCRdb call of TRBD2 cannot be checked. Per the germline V gene, CDR1 is SGHDN and CDR2 is FVKESK. The CDR3 contains 15 residues. This CDR3 is CASSQVRLSYNEQFF.

The V call is TRBV29-1, the J call TRBJ1-2. From germline, CDR1 is SQVTM and CDR2 ANQGSEA. The CDR3 totals 13 residues. The CDR3 protein is CSVGGISNYGYTF.

Its frequency marks this clonotype as medium-sized. V gene TRBV6-5 combines with J gene TRBJ2-1; absent DNA, TCRdb's TRBD2 call cannot be checked. There are 15 residues in the CDR3. Germline lookup yields CDR1 MNHEY and CDR2 SVGAGI. The CDR3 protein is CASSYGSGVRNEQFF.

This CDR3 reads CASSLDRDSYNEQFF. This chain links TRBV4-1 with TRBJ2-1; TCRdb reports TRBD1, a call that lacks DNA to check it against. Germline values: CDR1 MGHRA, CDR2 YSYEKL. The CDR3 consists of 15 residues.

This chain links TRBV12-3 or TRBV12-4 with TRBJ2-6. This CDR3 is 15 amino acids long. The CDR3: CASSSQFSGANVLTF.

This clonotype is identified as medium-sized from frequency. V usage is TRBV12-3 or TRBV12-4 and J usage is TRBJ2-4. This CDR3 has 13 residues. CDR3 sequence: CASSLDLNGIQYF.

This chain uses TRBV11-2 with TRBJ2-1. The CDR3 has 14 residues. From germline, CDR1 is SGHAT and CDR2 FQNNGV. The chain's CDR3 is CASSFSQPSNEQFF.

This clonotype is identified as medium-sized from frequency. This chain joins TRBV29-1 and TRBJ2-1; the D call from TCRdb, TRBD2, cannot be confirmed without DNA. Germline assignment: CDR1 SQVTM and CDR2 ANQGSEA. The CDR3 sequence is 14 residues long. The CDR3 is CSVGLAGGPSEQFF.

This clonotype is identified as medium-sized (0.01 to 0.1%) from frequency. The J gene is TRBJ2-7, the V gene TRBV29-1; TCRdb's D call, TRBD1, is unchecked because there is no DNA. CDR3 length: 11 residues. Germline CDR1 reads SQVTM; CDR2 reads ANQGSEA. The CDR3 reads CSVDAGYEQYF.

Its frequency marks this clonotype as medium-sized (0.01 to 0.1%). V and J are TRBV29-1 and TRBJ2-4; there is no DNA to check the TCRdb D call of TRBD2. Germline V gene data show CDR1 as SQVTM and CDR2 as ANQGSEA. This CDR3 comprises 15 residues. The CDR3 is CSVVGGQAAKNIQYF.

This rearrangement joins TRBV19 to TRBJ2-1; TCRdb's assignment of TRBD2 cannot be checked, as there is no DNA. This CDR3 has 19 residues. Germline V gene lookup returns CDR1 LNHDA and CDR2 SQIVND (reference sequence). The CDR3: CASRTDVAGGTSTNNEQFF.